This T cell receptor beta chain was documented in a study of early T cells in non-severe SARS-CoV-2 infection. Individual cDNA molecules carried attached unique molecular identifiers. TCRdb re-called the 5' RACE reads with MiXCR, one entry per CDR3 protein. Of about 67,000 distinct CDR3 sequences listed, 10% are singletons. The CDR3 extends over 15 amino acids. V was pared by 7 bases and J by 10 bases, with 23 bases between. Germline V gene lookup returns CDR1 MNHNS and CDR2 SASEGT. This receptor was identified in an adult who was a healthcare worker with PCR-confirmed SARS-CoV-2 infection or an uninfected control (not recorded which). The chain joins TRBV6-1 to TRBJ2-1; perhaps D is TRBD1 or TRBD2 (5 bases each). Sequencing used whole blood, obtained at baseline. The CDR3 nucleotides read TGTGCCAGCAAGACACTCCGGGACGGATCATGGGAGCAGTTCTTC. Translated, it gives CASKTLRDGSWEQFF.